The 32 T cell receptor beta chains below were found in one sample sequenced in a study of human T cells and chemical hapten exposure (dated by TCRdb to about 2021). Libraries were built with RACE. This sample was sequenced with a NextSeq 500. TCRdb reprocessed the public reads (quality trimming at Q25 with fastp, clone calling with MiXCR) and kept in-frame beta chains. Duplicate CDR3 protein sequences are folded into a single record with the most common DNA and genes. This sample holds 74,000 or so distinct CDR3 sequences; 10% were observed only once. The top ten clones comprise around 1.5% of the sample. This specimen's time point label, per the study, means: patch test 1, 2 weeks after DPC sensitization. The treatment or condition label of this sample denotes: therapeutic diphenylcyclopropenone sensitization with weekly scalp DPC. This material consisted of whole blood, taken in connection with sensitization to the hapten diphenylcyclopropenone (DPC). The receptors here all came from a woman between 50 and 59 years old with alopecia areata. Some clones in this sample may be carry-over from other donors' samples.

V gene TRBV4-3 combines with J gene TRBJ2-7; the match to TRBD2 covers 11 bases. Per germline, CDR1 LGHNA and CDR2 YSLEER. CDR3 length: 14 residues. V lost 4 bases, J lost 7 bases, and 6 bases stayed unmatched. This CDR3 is CASSLVVAGGEQYF. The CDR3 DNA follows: TGCGCCAGCAGCCTTGTCGTAGCGGGAGGGGAGCAGTACTTC.

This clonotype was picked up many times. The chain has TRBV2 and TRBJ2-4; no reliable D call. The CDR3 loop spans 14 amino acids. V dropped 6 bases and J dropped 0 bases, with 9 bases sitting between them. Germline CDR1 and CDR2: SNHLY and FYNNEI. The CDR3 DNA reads TGTGCCAGCAGACCTACGGTAGCCAAAAACATTCAGTACTTC. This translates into CASRPTVAKNIQYF. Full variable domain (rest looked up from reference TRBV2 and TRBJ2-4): EPEVTQTPSHQVTQMGQEVILRCVPISNHLYFYWYRQILGQKVEFLVSFYNNEISEKSEIFDDQFSVERPDGSNFTLKIRSTKLEDSAMYFCASRPTVAKNIQYFGAGTRLSVL.

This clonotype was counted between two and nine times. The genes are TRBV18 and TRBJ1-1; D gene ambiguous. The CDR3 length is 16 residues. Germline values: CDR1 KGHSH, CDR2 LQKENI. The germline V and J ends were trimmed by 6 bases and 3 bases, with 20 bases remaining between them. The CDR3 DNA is TGTGCCAGCTCGCCAAGAGCCCCGGGAGTGGACACTGAAGCTTTCTTT. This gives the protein CASSPRAPGVDTEAFF. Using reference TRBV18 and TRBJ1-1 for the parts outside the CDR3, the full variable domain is NAGVMQNPRHLVRRRGQEARLRCSPMKGHSHVYWYRQLPEEGLKFMVYLQKENIIDESGMPKERFSAEFPKEGPSILRIQQVVRGDSAAYFCASSPRAPGVDTEAFFGQGTRLTVV.

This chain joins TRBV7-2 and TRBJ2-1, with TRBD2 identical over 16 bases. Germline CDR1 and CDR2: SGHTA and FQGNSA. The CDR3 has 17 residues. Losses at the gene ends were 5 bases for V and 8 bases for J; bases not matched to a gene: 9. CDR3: CASSPPGLAGGWDEQFF. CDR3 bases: TGTGCCAGCAGCCCTCCGGGACTAGCGGGAGGGTGGGATGAGCAGTTCTTC.

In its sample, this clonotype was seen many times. The CDR3 loop is CASSEAWQGNIQYF. In nucleotides, the CDR3 is TGTGCCAGCAGTGAAGCGTGGCAGGGAAACATTCAGTACTTC. The rearrangement uses TRBV2 and TRBJ2-4, with D possibly TRBD1 on 5 matching bases. Trimming took 0 bases from V and 6 from J, leaving 9 bases between them. Germline loops: CDR1 SNHLY, CDR2 FYNNEI. The CDR3 spans 14 residues.

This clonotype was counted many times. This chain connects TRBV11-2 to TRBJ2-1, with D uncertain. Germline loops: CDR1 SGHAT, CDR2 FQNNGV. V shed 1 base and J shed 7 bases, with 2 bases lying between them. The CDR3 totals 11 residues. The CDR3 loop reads CASSLGNEQFF. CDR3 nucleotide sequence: TGTGCCAGCAGCTTAGGGAATGAGCAGTTCTTC. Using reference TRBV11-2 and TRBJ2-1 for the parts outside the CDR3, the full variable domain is EAGVAQSPRYKIIEKRQSVAFWCNPISGHATLYWYQQILGQGPKLLIQFQNNGVVDDSQLPKDRFSAERLKGVDSTLKIQPAKLEDSAVYLCASSLGNEQFFGPGTRLTVL.

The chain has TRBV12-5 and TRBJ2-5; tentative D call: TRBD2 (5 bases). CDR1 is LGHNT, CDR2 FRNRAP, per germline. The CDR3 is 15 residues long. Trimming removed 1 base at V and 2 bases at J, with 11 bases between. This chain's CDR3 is CASGLAGNRQETQYF. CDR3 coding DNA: TGTGCTAGTGGTTTGGCGGGAAACAGACAAGAGACCCAGTACTTC.

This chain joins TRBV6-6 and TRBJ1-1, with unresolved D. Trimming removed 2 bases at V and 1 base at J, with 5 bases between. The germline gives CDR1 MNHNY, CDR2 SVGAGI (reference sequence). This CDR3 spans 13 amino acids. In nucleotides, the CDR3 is TGTGCCAGCAGTTACCAGAGGAACACTGAAGCTTTCTTT. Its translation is CASSYQRNTEAFF.

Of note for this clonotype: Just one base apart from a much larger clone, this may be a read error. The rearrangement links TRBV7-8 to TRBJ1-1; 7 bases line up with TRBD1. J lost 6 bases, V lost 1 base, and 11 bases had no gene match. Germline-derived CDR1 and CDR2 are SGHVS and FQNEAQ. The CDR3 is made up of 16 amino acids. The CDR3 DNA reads TGTGCCAGCAGCTTAGAACGCAGGACAGGTCTCTCTGAAGCTTTCTTT. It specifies CASSLERRTGLSEAFF.

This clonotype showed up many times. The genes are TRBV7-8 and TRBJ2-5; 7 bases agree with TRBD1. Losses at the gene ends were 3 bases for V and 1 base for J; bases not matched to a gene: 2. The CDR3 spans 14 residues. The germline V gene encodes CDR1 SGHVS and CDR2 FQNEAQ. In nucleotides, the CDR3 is TGTGCCAGCAGCTTGGGGACAGTCCAAGAGACCCAGTACTTC. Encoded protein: CASSLGTVQETQYF.

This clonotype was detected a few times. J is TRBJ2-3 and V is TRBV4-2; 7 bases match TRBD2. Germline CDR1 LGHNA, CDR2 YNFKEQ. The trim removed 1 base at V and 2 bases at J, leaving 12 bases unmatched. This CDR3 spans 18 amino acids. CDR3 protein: CASSQVGGMSGITDTQYF. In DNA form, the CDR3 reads TGTGCCAGCAGCCAAGTCGGGGGTATGAGCGGGATCACAGATACGCAGTATTTT.

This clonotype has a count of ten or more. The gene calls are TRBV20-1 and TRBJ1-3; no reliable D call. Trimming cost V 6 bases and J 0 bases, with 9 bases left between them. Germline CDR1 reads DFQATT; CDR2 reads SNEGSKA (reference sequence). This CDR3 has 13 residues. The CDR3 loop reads CSARAPSGNTIYF. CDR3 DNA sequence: TGCAGTGCCCGGGCTCCCTCTGGAAACACCATATATTTT.

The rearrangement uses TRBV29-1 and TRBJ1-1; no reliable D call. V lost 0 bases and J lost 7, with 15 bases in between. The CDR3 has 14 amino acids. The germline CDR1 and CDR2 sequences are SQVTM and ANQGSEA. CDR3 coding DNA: TGCAGCGTTGAAGATCACGGAGAAAACGGTGAAGCTTTCTTT. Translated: CSVEDHGENGEAFF. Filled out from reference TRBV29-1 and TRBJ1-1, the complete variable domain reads SAVISQKPSRDICQRGTSLTIQCQVDSQVTMMFWYRQQPGQSLTLIATANQGSEATYESGFVIDKFPISRPNLTFSTLTVSNMSPEDSSIYLCSVEDHGENGEAFFGQGTRLTVV.

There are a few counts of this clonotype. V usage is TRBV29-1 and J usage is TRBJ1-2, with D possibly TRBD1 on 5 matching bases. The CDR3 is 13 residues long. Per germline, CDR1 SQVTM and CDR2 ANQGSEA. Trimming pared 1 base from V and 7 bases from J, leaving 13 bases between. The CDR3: CSVEGMKGFGYTF. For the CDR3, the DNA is TGCAGCGTTGAAGGGATGAAGGGGTTTGGCTACACCTTC. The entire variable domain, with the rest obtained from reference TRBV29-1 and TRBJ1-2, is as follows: SAVISQKPSRDICQRGTSLTIQCQVDSQVTMMFWYRQQPGQSLTLIATANQGSEATYESGFVIDKFPISRPNLTFSTLTVSNMSPEDSSIYLCSVEGMKGFGYTFGSGTRLTVV.

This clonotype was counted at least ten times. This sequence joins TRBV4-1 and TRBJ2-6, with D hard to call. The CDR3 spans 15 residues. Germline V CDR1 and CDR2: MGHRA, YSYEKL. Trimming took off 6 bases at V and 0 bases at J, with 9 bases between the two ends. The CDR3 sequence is CASRPYNSGANVLTF. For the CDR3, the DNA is TGCGCCAGCAGGCCCTACAACTCTGGGGCCAACGTCCTGACTTTC.

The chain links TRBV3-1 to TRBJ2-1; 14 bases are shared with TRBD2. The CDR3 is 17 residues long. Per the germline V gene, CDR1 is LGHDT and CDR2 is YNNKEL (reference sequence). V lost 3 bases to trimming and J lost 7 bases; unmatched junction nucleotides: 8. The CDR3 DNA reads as TGTGCCAGCAGCCAGACCACCGGGACTAGCGGGAGAAATGAGCAGTTCTTC. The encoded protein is CASSQTTGTSGRNEQFF.

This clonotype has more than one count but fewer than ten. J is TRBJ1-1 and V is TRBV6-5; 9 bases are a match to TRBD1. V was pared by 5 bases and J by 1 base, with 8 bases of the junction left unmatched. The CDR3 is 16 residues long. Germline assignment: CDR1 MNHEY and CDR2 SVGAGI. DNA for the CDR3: TGTGCCAGCAGTGGCGGGACAGGGTTGGGGAACACTGAAGCTTTCTTT. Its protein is CASSGGTGLGNTEAFF.

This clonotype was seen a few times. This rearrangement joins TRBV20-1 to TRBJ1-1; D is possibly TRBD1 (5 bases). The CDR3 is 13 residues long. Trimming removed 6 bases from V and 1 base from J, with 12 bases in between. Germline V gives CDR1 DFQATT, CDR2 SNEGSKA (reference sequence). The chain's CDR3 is CSAQIGGNTEAFF. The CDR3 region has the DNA TGCAGTGCCCAGATCGGGGGGAACACTGAAGCTTTCTTT.

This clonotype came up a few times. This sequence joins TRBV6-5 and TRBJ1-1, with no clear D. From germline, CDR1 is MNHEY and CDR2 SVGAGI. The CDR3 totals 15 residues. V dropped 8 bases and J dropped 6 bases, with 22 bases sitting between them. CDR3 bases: TGTGCCAGCCAGCCAGTCAGTCCCAGGTCGGCTGAAGCTTTCTTT. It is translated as CASQPVSPRSAEAFF.

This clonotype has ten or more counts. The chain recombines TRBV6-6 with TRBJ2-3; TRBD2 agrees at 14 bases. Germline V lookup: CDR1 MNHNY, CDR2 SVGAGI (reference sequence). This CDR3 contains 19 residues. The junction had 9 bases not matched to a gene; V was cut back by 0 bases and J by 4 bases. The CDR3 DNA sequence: TGTGCCAGCAGTTACTCAACCGCCGGACTAGCGGGAGGTCCAGATACGCAGTATTTT. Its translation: CASSYSTAGLAGGPDTQYF.

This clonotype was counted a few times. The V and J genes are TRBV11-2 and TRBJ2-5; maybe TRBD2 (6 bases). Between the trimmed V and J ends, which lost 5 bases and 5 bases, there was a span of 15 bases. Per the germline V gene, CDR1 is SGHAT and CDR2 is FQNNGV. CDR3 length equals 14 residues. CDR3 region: CASSPGTGGETQYF. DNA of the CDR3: TGTGCCAGCAGCCCCGGGACCGGAGGGGAGACCCAGTACTTC.

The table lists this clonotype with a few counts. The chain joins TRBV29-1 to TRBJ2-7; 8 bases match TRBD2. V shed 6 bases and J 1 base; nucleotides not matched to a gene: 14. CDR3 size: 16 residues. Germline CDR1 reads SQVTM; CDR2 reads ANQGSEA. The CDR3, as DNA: TGCAGCGTCCGGGCGAGGGGGGCGGGAGGTTCCTACGAGCAGTACTTC. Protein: CSVRARGAGGSYEQYF.

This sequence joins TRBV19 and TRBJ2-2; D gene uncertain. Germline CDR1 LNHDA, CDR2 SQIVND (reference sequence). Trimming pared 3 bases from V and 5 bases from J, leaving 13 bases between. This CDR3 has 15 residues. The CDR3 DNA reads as TGTGCCAGTAGTATCTCCCTCCTTCGGACCGGGGAGCTGTTTTTT. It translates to CASSISLLRTGELFF.

CDR3 in amino acids: CASSRRGQQPQHF. In DNA form, the CDR3 reads TGTGCCAGCAGTCGAAGGGGGCAGCAGCCCCAGCATTTT. The chain joins TRBV27 to TRBJ1-5, with 7 bases fitting TRBD1. From germline, CDR1 is MNHEY and CDR2 SMNVEV (reference sequence). J gave up 7 bases and V 5 bases, and 5 bases lay outside the gene matches. This CDR3 region has 13 residues.

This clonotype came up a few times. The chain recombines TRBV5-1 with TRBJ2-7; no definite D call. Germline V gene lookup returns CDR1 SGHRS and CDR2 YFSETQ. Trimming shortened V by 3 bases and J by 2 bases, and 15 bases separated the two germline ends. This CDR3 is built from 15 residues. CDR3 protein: CASSSGGFEAYEQYF. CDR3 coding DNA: TGCGCCAGCAGCTCGGGCGGTTTCGAGGCCTACGAGCAGTACTTC.

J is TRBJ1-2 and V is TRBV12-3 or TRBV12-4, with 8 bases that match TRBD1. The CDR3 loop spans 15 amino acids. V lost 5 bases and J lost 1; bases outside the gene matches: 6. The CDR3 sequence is CASSRSTGVNYGYTF. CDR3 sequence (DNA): TGTGCCAGCAGTAGATCGACAGGGGTTAACTATGGCTACACCTTC.

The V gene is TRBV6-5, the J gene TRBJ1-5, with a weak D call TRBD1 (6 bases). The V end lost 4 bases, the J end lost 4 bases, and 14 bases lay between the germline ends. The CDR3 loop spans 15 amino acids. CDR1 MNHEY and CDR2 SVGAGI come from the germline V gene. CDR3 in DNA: TGTGCCAGCAGTTTCGTCAGGGGCGAGAATCAGCCCCAGCATTTT. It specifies CASSFVRGENQPQHF.

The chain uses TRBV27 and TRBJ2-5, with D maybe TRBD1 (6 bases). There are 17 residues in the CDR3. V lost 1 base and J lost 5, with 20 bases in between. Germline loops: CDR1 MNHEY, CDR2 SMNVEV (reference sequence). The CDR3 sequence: CASSLYGRSGDGETQYF. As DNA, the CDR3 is TGTGCCAGCAGTTTATACGGGCGGTCAGGGGACGGTGAGACCCAGTACTTC.

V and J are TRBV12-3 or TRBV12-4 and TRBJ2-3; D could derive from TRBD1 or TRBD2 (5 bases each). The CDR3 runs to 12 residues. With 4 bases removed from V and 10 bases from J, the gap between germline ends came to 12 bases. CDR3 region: CASSSGPNSQYF. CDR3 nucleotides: TGTGCCAGCAGTTCGGGACCAAATTCGCAGTATTTT.

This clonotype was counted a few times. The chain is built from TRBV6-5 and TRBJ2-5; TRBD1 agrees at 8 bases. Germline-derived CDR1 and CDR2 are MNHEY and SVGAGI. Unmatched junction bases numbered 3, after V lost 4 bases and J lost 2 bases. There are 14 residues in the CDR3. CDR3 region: CASSSRTGQETQYF. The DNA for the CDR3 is TGTGCCAGCAGTTCCCGGACAGGGCAAGAGACCCAGTACTTC.

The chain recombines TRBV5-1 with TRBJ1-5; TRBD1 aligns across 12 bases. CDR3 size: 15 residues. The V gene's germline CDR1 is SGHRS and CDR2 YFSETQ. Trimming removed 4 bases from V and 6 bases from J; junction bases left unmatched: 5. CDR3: CASSPGTGGGQPQHF. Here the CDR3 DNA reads TGCGCCAGCAGCCCCGGGACAGGGGGCGGTCAGCCCCAGCATTTT.

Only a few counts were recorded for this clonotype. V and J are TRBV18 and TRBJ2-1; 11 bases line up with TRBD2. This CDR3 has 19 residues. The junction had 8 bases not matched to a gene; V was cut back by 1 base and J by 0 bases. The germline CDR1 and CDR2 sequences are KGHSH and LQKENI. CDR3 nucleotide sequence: TGTGCCAGCTCACCACTATTGACTAGCGGGACGAGCTCCTACAATGAGCAGTTCTTC. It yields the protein CASSPLLTSGTSSYNEQFF.